This T cell receptor gamma chain is from a study of intestinal T cells in coeliac disease (dated by TCRdb to about 2020). With respect to the entire study: Coeliac patients were found to be much younger than controls, with mean ages of about 15 versus 50 years recorded in the TRG cohort. The TCR-delta (TRD) cohort included duodenal biopsies from approximately 11 coeliac disease patients and approximately 11 non-coeliac controls. Duodenal biopsies from a few dozen coeliac disease patients and 21 non-coeliac controls made up a second, larger TCR-gamma (TRG) cohort.

From V the trimming removes 0 bases and from J it removes 5 bases, while the gene matches leave 4 bases of the junction unaccounted for. CDR1 and CDR2, looked up from the germline V gene, are EGSNGY and YDSYNSKV. From its cysteine to its phenylalanine, the CDR3 spans 13 amino acids. CDR3 DNA only is kept here, 39 bases in frame from base 1. To prepare the library, multiplex PCR was applied. For sequencing, an Ion Torrent PGM was employed. TRG repertoires were amplified from 200 ng of biopsy DNA with the LymphoTrack kit, in which Illumina adapters are carried by the primers. TRG amplicons were purified with AMPure XP beads, quantified on a 2100 Bioanalyzer, and pooled equimolarly. An Ion PGM instrument was used to sequence the TRG libraries. The original pipeline was this. Using FastX, any read was removed if more than 10% of its nucleotides had quality scores below the third quartile calculated per patient. IMGT/HighV-QUEST was used to align the reads, assigning V, D and J genes, identifying CDR3 regions and assessing functionality. After the sequences were translated into amino acids, every sequence predicted to be non-functional was thrown out. The CDR3s were broken into kmers both with and without positional annotation, PCA was run on the kmer frequencies, and the samples were clustered using every one of the 1023 combinations of PCs 1-10. Classification was validated by leave-one-out cross-validation, re-optimising parameters on the remaining samples each time. Shannon diversity was calculated with the vegan R package from repeated random subsamples, each the size of the lowest read count. TCRdb called clones from the public reads with CATT, and repeated DNA sequences were later combined into one row. Clone size and V and J calls follow TCRdb, not the original study. In this sample the table shows 1,500 to 2,000 gamma-chain clones, around half of which occur a single time. Of the sample, approximately 7% is held by the ten largest clones.

What the work shows at the level of the full study, not this receptor alone: Repeated CDR3 amino acid sequences could not be distinguished from PCR duplicates in the analysis. Clustering based on TRG put 51 of 54 biopsies (approximately 94%) in the right class, and the reported leave-one-out accuracy was 87%. FFPE-derived DNA was found to be relatively degraded, and loss of a proportion of TCR sequences in each sample was likely caused by this degradation. In training, clustering based on TRD kmers put all 22 biopsies in the right class, and the reported leave-one-out accuracy was 80% to 95%. Coeliac and control groups differed significantly in age, although an age-split analysis did not yield significant classification.

Genomic DNA was extracted with the QIAamp DNA FFPE tissue kit from ten 5-um FFPE scrolls per case. To test whether coeliac disease could be classified from the TCR repertoire, the study used duodenal biopsies that were formalin-fixed paraffin-embedded, fully anonymised, and surplus to diagnostic needs. On this clone itself: Its cognate antigen has yet to be identified. Base qualities were left out, and no much larger clone turns up one base away.

What was sequenced was a duodenal biopsy. This TCR derives from a human donor with celiac disease. Rearrangement joined TRGV2 to TRGJ1 or TRGJ2. The DNA is as follows: TGTGCCACCTGGGACGGGCCCAATTATAAGAAACTCTTT. It translates to CATWDGPNYKKLF.